A single sample gave rise to the 26 T cell receptor beta chains below, sequenced in a study of beta chain features in type 1 diabetes. Findings and caveats of the study: Within each of all four CD4+ subsets, Type 1 diabetes patients had TCRB CDR3s that were moderately but significantly shorter.

Isolated RNA was reverse transcribed in full, so expressed TCRB transcripts were sequenced. Profiling relied on immunoSEQ multiplex PCR, and the TCRdb table lists in-frame clones only, not all of them. The sample has around 690,000 clones, about an eighth seen once. Antigen specificity for these receptors is unknown. Sample: naive CD4+ T cells from blood. The receptor set was obtained from a man aged 25 to 40 with type 1 diabetes.

This clone was observed a handful of times. The CDR3 nucleotides read TGTGCCAGCAGCTTCGGTGGGTTCACGGGCTCTGGAAACACCATATATTTT. It translates to CASSFGGFTGSGNTIYF. This chain uses TRBV13 with TRBJ1-3; D unresolved. V shed 3 bases and J shed 0 bases, with 15 bases lying between them. Germline V gene sequence: CDR1 PRHDT, CDR2 FYEKMQ (reference sequence). The CDR3 is 17 residues long.

This clone was counted only a few times. The genes are TRBV29-1 and TRBJ2-3; either TRBD1 or TRBD2 may fit D (6 bases each). In germline, CDR1 is SQVTM, CDR2 ANQGSEA. CDR3 length: 17 residues. Trimming removed 0 bases from V and 7 bases from J, with 23 bases in between. The CDR3 DNA follows: TGCAGCGTTGAAGAGAGGGGGGACACGATATGGAAACATACGCAGTATTTT. Its protein is CSVEERGDTIWKHTQYF.

About this clone itself: Other DNA sequences in this sample translate to the same CDR3. The genes are TRBV2 and TRBJ2-5; D may be TRBD2 (5 bases). Germline V CDR1 and CDR2: SNHLY, FYNNEI. The CDR3 is 14 amino acids. V gave up 3 bases and J gave up 2 bases, with 10 bases separating them. The CDR3 sequence is CASSDRGGQETQYF. For the CDR3, the DNA is TGTGCCAGCAGTGATCGAGGAGGACAAGAGACCCAGTACTTC.

The chain recombines TRBV7-2 with TRBJ2-1, with TRBD1 matching over 8 bases. J gave up 0 bases and V 5 bases, and 3 bases lay outside the gene matches. The CDR3 length is 15 residues. CDR1 is SGHTA, CDR2 FQGNSA, per germline. The CDR3 here is CASSITGGSYNEQFF. CDR3 in DNA: TGTGCCAGCAGCATAACAGGGGGCTCCTACAATGAGCAGTTCTTC.

The chain employs TRBV25-1 and TRBJ1-3; 7 nucleotides align to TRBD1. Trimming removed 0 bases from V and 2 bases from J; junction bases left unmatched: 7. This CDR3 is built from 17 residues. Germline V gene lookup returns CDR1 MGHDK and CDR2 SYGVNS. The chain's CDR3 is CASSEYRQGVTGNTIYF. The CDR3 nucleotides are TGTGCCAGCAGTGAATATCGACAGGGCGTTACTGGAAACACCATATATTTT.

In its sample, this clone was seen a few times. The chain is built from TRBV6-5 and TRBJ1-2; D might be TRBD1 (6 bases). The CDR3 extends over 11 amino acids. V was pared by 2 bases and J by 12 bases, with 10 bases between. CDR1 and CDR2 from the germline V gene are MNHEY and SVGAGI. CDR3: CASSYEGGDTF. The CDR3 nucleotides are TGTGCCAGCAGTTACGAGGGGGGCGACACCTTC.

The V gene is TRBV7-9, the J gene TRBJ2-5; tentative D call: TRBD2 (5 bases). The CDR3 has 13 residues. V shed 3 bases and J shed 6 bases, with 11 bases lying between them. The germline V gene encodes CDR1 SEHNR and CDR2 FQNEAQ (reference sequence). The CDR3 sequence is CASSFGSDQTQYF. The CDR3, as DNA: TGTGCCAGCAGCTTCGGTAGCGATCAGACCCAGTACTTC. Filled out from reference TRBV7-9 and TRBJ2-5, the complete variable domain reads DTGVSQNPRHKITKRGQNVTFRCDPISEHNRLYWYRQTLGQGPEFLTYFQNEAQLEKSRLLSDRFSAERPKGSFSTLEIQRTEQGDSAMYLCASSFGSDQTQYFGPGTRLLVL.

The sample holds a few counts of this clone. The chain uses TRBV14 and TRBJ1-1, with D maybe TRBD1 (6 bases). Germline V gene lookup returns CDR1 SGHDN and CDR2 FVKESK. The CDR3 is 13 amino acids. Deletions cut 4 bases from V and 4 bases from J, with 10 bases between. In DNA, the CDR3 is TGTGCCAGCAGCCTACAGGGTATCACTGAAGCTTTCTTT. It translates to CASSLQGITEAFF.

This clone has more than one count but fewer than ten. The chain joins TRBV19 to TRBJ1-4; possible D gene TRBD1, 6 bases. CDR3 size: 15 residues. Germline V CDR1 and CDR2: LNHDA, SQIVND (reference sequence). The V end lost 6 bases, the J end lost 0 bases, and 11 bases lay between the germline ends. The CDR3 DNA reads as TGTGCCAGTAGCACGGACAGTGCAACTAATGAAAAACTGTTTTTT. Translation gives CASSTDSATNEKLFF.

V is TRBV19 and J is TRBJ2-2; 7 nucleotides line up with TRBD1. With 7 bases clipped from V and 6 bases from J, the junction kept 5 bases outside the gene matches. Germline V gene lookup returns CDR1 LNHDA and CDR2 SQIVND (reference sequence). The CDR3 length is 13 residues. Here the CDR3 DNA reads TGTGCCAGTACTGACAGGGTCGCCGGGGAGCTGTTTTTT. This sequence encodes CASTDRVAGELFF.

A word on this clone: At the DNA level, this CDR3 is encoded by other sequences in the same sample as well. This chain joins TRBV7-9 and TRBJ1-4, with D unresolved. The germline gives CDR1 SEHNR, CDR2 FQNEAQ (reference sequence). The CDR3 is 12 amino acids. V lost 2 bases and J 5 bases, leaving 3 bases between the germline ends. The CDR3 here is CASSLLNEKLFF. CDR3 bases: TGTGCCAGCAGCTTATTAAATGAAAAACTGTTTTTT.

The V gene is TRBV7-8, the J gene TRBJ1-2; TRBD1 might be the D (5 bases). Germline values: CDR1 SGHVS, CDR2 FQNEAQ. The V end was cut by 4 bases, the J end by 8 bases, with 11 bases between. The CDR3 length is 12 residues. The CDR3 bases are TGTGCCAGCAGCTGGGGACGGTCGGGCTACACCTTC. It encodes CASSWGRSGYTF.

This clone has a handful of counts. The chain uses TRBV5-1 and TRBJ2-3, with 8 positions matching TRBD2. J lost 0 bases, V lost 2 bases, and 5 bases had no gene match. CDR1 SGHRS and CDR2 YFSETQ come from the germline V gene. The CDR3 spans 16 residues. CDR3 DNA sequence: TGCGCCAGCAGCTTTGAGCGGGGGCAGAGCACAGATACGCAGTATTTT. As protein: CASSFERGQSTDTQYF.

This clone has only a few counts. V gene TRBV9 combines with J gene TRBJ2-7; D not certain. Trimming took 0 bases from V and 4 from J, leaving 17 bases between them. The CDR3 extends over 16 amino acids. The germline CDR1 and CDR2 sequences are SGDLS and YYNGEE. The CDR3 coding sequence is TGTGCCAGCAGCGTAGCTGGCAGTGCCGAAGCGTACGAGCAGTACTTC. This sequence encodes CASSVAGSAEAYEQYF.

The V gene is TRBV7-9, the J gene TRBJ2-1; 9 bases align to TRBD2. The CDR3 sequence is 15 residues long. The germline CDR1 and CDR2 sequences are SEHNR and FQNEAQ (reference sequence). Trimming took 4 bases from V and 7 from J; bases not matched to a gene: 8. CDR3 residues: CASSSLSGGENEQFF. The CDR3 DNA is TGTGCCAGCAGCTCTCTTAGCGGGGGAGAGAATGAGCAGTTCTTC.

This clone was counted only a few times. This sequence joins TRBV9 and TRBJ1-2; tentatively, D is TRBD1 (5 bases). V lost 3 bases and J lost 4, with 19 bases in between. CDR1 and CDR2 (germline): SGDLS, YYNGEE. CDR3 length equals 16 residues. The CDR3 here is CASSAGTEKDLYGYTF. The CDR3 DNA reads TGTGCCAGCAGCGCCGGGACGGAAAAAGACCTCTATGGCTACACCTTC.

This clone has just a few counts. V usage is TRBV5-4 and J usage is TRBJ2-7, with D possibly TRBD1 on 6 matching bases. V shed 1 base and J shed 0 bases, with 11 bases lying between them. This CDR3 spans 15 amino acids. Germline V lookup: CDR1 SGHNT, CDR2 YYREEE (reference sequence). The CDR3 is CASSLNPDSSYEQYF. CDR3 sequence (DNA): TGTGCCAGCAGCTTGAATCCGGACAGCTCCTACGAGCAGTACTTC.

In its sample, this clone was seen a few times. Other DNA sequences in the same sample also yield this CDR3. V and J are TRBV20-1 and TRBJ2-1, with D hard to call. Germline values: CDR1 DFQATT, CDR2 SNEGSKA (reference sequence). V shed 6 bases and J shed 5 bases, with 5 bases lying between them. This CDR3 has 10 residues. The CDR3 loop reads CSAQNNEQFF. The CDR3, as DNA: TGCAGTGCCCAGAACAATGAGCAGTTCTTC.

This clone was counted between two and nine times. The chain joins TRBV7-2 to TRBJ2-1, with D uncertain. The V gene's germline CDR1 is SGHTA and CDR2 FQGNSA. V was pared by 1 base and J by 10 bases, with 11 bases between. This CDR3 comprises 13 residues. The CDR3 protein is CASSLGTGMEQFF. DNA for the CDR3: TGTGCCAGCAGCTTAGGAACCGGTATGGAGCAGTTCTTC. Full variable domain (outside the CDR3, taken from reference TRBV7-2 and TRBJ2-1): GAGVSQSPSNKVTEKGKDVELRCDPISGHTALYWYRQSLGQGLEFLIYFQGNSAPDKSGLPSDRFSAERTGGSVSTLTIQRTQQEDSAVYLCASSLGTGMEQFFGPGTRLTVL.

This clone was seen a handful of times. V gene TRBV9 combines with J gene TRBJ2-5, with D maybe TRBD2 (5 bases). CDR1 and CDR2 from the germline V gene are SGDLS and YYNGEE. This CDR3 contains 15 residues. V dropped 4 bases and J dropped 5 bases, with 18 bases sitting between them. The CDR3, as DNA: TGTGCCAGCAGCCCTACCCCGACGGACTGGGAGACCCAGTACTTC. As protein: CASSPTPTDWETQYF.

This clone has just a few counts. The V call is TRBV25-1, the J call TRBJ1-4, with D maybe TRBD1 (6 bases). Trimming stripped 2 bases from V and 0 bases from J, with 13 bases between. Germline V CDR1 and CDR2: MGHDK, SYGVNS. The CDR3 length is 17 residues. The CDR3: CASSEVRGTATNEKLFF. The CDR3 nucleotides are TGTGCCAGCAGTGAAGTTAGGGGGACGGCAACTAATGAAAAACTGTTTTTT. Full variable domain (missing parts from reference TRBV25-1 and TRBJ1-4): EADIYQTPRYLVIGTGKKITLECSQTMGHDKMYWYQQDPGMELHLIHYSYGVNSTEKGDLSSESTVSRIRTEHFPLTLESARPSHTSQYLCASSEVRGTATNEKLFFGSGTQLSVL.

V usage is TRBV11-1 and J usage is TRBJ2-7, with 11 bases lining up with TRBD2. Germline V gene data show CDR1 as SGHAT and CDR2 as FQDESV (reference sequence). This CDR3 is built from 15 residues. V dropped 8 bases and J dropped 2; count of bases not matched to a gene: 8. The CDR3 nucleotides are TGTGCCAGCTCCCAACTAGCGGGGGATGCCTACGAGCAGTACTTC. Translating it yields CASSQLAGDAYEQYF.

The table lists this clone with a few counts. This sequence joins TRBV5-1 and TRBJ2-2, with 8 bases that match TRBD2. The V segment lost 4 bases and the J segment 5 bases; nucleotides outside the gene matches: 10. CDR3 size: 16 residues. The germline CDR1 and CDR2 sequences are SGHRS and YFSETQ. CDR3 DNA: TGCGCCAGCAGCGCGCCGGGACTAGGAAGGACCGGGGAGCTGTTTTTT. This encodes CASSAPGLGRTGELFF.

V and J are TRBV9 and TRBJ2-5, with 9 positions matching TRBD1. V lost 0 bases and J lost 5; bases outside the gene matches: 5. The CDR3 runs 15 residues. Per germline, CDR1 SGDLS and CDR2 YYNGEE. Here the CDR3 reads CASSVAGQGSETQYF. CDR3 in DNA: TGTGCCAGCAGCGTAGCGGGACAGGGAAGCGAGACCCAGTACTTC.

This clone has just a few counts. The V and J genes are TRBV7-2 and TRBJ2-1; D gene ambiguous. The CDR3 extends over 14 amino acids. Germline loops: CDR1 SGHTA, CDR2 FQGNSA. V was clipped by 5 bases and J by 10 bases, with 18 bases between them. DNA for the CDR3: TGTGCCAGCAGCAATGGGTCTCCTGGGAAGGAGCAGTTCTTC. Protein sequence: CASSNGSPGKEQFF.

The chain is built from TRBV19 and TRBJ2-1; no firm D call. The CDR3 contains 13 residues. Germline V lookup: CDR1 LNHDA, CDR2 SQIVND (reference sequence). Trimming shortened V by 4 bases and J by 5 bases, and 9 bases separated the two germline ends. CDR3 in amino acids: CASSTLLNNEQFF. The CDR3 nucleotides are TGTGCCAGTAGTACCCTGTTGAACAATGAGCAGTTCTTC. Full variable domain (remainder filled in from reference TRBV19 and TRBJ2-1): DGGITQSPKYLFRKEGQNVTLSCEQNLNHDAMYWYRQDPGQGLRLIYYSQIVNDFQKGDIAEGYSVSREKKESFPLTVTSAQKNPTAFYLCASSTLLNNEQFFGPGTRLTVL.